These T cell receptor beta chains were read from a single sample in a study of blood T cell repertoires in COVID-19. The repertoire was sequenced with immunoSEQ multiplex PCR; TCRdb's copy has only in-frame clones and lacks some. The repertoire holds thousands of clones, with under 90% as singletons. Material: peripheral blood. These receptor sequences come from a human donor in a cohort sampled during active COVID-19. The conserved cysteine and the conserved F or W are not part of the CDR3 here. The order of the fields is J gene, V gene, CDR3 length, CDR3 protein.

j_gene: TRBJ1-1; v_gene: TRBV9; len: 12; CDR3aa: ASSVGGRVTEAF
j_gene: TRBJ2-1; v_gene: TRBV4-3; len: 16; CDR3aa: PSSQQTGGESSYNEQF
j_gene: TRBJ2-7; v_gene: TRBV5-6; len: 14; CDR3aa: ASSLEGGGAFYEQY
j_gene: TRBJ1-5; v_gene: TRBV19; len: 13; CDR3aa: ASRTPGLNNQPQH
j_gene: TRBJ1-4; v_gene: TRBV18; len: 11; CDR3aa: ASSPRLSEKLF
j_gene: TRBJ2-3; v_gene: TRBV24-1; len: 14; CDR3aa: ATSDLRGFSTDTQY
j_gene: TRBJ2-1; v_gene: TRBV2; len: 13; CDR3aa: ASSDPAGGRNEQF
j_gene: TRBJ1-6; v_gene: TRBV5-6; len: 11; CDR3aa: ASSLAAGSPLH
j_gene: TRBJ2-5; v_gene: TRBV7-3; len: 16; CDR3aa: ASSLGGWASGTQETQY
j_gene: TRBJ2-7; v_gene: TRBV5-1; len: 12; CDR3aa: ASSLGQAPHEQY
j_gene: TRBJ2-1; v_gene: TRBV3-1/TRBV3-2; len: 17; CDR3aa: ASSHPYSGLADSYNEQF
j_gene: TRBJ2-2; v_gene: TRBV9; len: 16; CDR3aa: ASSVELAGAVNTGELF
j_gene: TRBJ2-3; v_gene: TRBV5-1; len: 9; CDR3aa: ASGGADTQY
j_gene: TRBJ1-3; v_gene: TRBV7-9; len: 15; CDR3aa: ASSLQWTGSTGNTIY
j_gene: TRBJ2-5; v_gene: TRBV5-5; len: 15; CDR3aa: ASSWRTSGRAEETQY
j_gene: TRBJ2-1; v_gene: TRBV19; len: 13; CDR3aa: ASSPLAGGDNEQF
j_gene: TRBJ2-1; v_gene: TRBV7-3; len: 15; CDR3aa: ASSLSPGGRTNNEQF
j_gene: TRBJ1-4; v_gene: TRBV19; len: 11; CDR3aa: ASRTASGEKLF
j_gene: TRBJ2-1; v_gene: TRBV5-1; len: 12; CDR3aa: ASSRGSSYNEQF
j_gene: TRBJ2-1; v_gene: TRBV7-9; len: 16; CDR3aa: ASSDGRGSGKSYNEQF
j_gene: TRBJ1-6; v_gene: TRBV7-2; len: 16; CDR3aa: ASSSDRLRSSYNSPLH
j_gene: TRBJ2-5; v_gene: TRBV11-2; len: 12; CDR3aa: ASSLFGAGETQY
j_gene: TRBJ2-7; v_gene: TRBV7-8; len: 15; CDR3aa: ASSLVGSSGGFHEQY
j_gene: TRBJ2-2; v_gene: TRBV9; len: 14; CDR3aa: ASSEPTAADTGELF
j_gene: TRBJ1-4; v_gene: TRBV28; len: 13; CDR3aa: ASRRGRGTNEKLF
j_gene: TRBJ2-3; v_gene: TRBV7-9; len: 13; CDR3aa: ASSPRGTSTDTQY
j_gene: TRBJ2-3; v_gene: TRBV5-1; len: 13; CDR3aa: ASSLQTGGTDTQY
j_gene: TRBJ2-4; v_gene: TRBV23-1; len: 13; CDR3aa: ASSHRDRAKNIQY
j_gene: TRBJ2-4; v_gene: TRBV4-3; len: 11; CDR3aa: ASSQDGSGDQY
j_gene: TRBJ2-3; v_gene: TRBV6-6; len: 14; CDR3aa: ASSYGGTGYTDTQY
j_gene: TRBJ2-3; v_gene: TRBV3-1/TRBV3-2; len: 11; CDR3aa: ASSQDRGLAEY
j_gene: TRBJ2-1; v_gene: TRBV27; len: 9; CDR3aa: ASSFRSDRF
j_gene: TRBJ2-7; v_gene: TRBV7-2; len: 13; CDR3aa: ASSWSTGGGYEQY